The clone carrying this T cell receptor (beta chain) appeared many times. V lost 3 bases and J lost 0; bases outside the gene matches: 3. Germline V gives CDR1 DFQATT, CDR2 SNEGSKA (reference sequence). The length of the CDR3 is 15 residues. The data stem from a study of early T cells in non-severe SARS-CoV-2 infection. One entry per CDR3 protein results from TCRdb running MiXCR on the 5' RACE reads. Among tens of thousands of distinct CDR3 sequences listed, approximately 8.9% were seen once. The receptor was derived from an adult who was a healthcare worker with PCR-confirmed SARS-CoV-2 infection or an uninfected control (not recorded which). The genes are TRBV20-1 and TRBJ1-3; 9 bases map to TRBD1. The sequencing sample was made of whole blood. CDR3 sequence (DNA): TGCAGTGCTAGGGGACAGGGATTCTCTGGAAACACCATATATTTT. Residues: CSARGQGFSGNTIYF.